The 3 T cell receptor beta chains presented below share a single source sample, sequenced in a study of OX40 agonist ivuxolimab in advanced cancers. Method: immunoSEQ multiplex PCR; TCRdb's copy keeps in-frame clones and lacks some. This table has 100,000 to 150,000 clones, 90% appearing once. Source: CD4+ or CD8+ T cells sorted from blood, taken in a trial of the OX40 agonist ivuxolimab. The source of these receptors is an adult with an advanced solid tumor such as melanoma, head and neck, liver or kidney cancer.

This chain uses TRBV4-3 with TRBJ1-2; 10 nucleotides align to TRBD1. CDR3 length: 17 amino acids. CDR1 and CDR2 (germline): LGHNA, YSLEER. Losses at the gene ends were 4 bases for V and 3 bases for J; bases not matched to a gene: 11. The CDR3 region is CASSRTGTGVIDYGYTF. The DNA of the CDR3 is TGCGCCAGCAGCCGAACCGGGACAGGGGTGATCGACTATGGCTACACCTTC.

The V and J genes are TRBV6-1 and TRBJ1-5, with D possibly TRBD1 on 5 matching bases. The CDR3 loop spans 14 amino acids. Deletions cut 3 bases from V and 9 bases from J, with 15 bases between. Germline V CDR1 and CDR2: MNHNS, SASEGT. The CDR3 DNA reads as TGTGCCAGCAGTGACTTACAGGCGGCGGGGCCCCAGCATTTT. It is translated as CASSDLQAAGPQHF.

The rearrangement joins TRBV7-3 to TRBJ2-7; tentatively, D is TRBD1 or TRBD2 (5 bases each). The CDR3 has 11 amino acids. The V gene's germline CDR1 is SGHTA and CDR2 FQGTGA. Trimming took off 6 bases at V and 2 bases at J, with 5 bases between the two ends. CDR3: CASRGAYEQYF. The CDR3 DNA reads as TGTGCCAGCAGGGGGGCCTACGAGCAGTACTTC.